This T cell receptor (beta chain) was captured in a study of post-analysis software for immune sequencing data. Study outcomes and limitations: About five TRBV segments were more frequent in patients than controls; TRBV5-6, TRBV5-1 and TRBV20-1 belonged to this group.

Germline-derived CDR1 and CDR2 are DFQATT and SNEGSKA (reference sequence). Trimming shortened V by 5 bases and J by 0 bases, and 14 bases separated the two germline ends. This CDR3 has 14 amino acids. Carried by the TCR beta cDNA libraries were unique molecular identifiers. TCRdb ran MiXCR on the PCR reads and lists one entry per CDR3 protein. The table includes fewer than 900,000 distinct CDR3 sequences, around 42% detected once. This clonotype came up many times. What it recognizes is unknown. The receptor comes from a girl aged 5-17 years with multiple sclerosis. The V call is TRBV20-1, the J call TRBJ2-7; D gene unclear. Specimen: blood. This CDR3 is CSAPWSLGSYEQYF. As DNA, the CDR3 is TGCAGTGCTCCATGGAGCCTTGGCTCCTACGAGCAGTACTTC.